This TCR beta chain was observed in a study of blood T cell repertoires in COVID-19 (dated by TCRdb to 2019 to 2021). A note on the overall study: Collaborator samples came from the United States, Italy and Spain and covered acute and convalescent phases of COVID-19. The prospective study material was composed of cDNA or gDNA derived from T cells, B-cell-depleted T cells, or PBMCs. The dataset comprised deeply sampled blood TCRbeta repertoires from subjects exposed to, actively infected with, or recovered from COVID-19. The repertoires were released in a freely available public database intended as a resource for research on the immune response to SARS-CoV-2. The samples were drawn from the first 160 participants of the ongoing ImmuneRACE study and from 950 to 1,500 subjects provided by 6 global collaborators. Sample metadata almost always included a de-identified subject ID, COVID-19 status, age in years and sex. Where HLA class I and class II types were available, the types were taken from metadata supplied by the sample provider, not from assay-based typing. Points the paper makes about the study in general: How much clinical and demographic metadata was included differed by source and by participant, and the metadata was provided uncurated.

Whole blood was collected in K2EDTA tubes by collaborating institutions according to the institutions' own protocols. For TCRbeta analysis, collaborators shipped samples in one of three forms: frozen whole blood, isolated PBMCs, or DNA extracted from either of those sample types. As to this clone: Its antigen is not yet known. Per-base qualities were not stored, and no clone one base away is much larger.

The immunoSEQ Assay, a bias-controlled multiplex PCR, was used to amplify TCRbeta CDR3 regions from genomic DNA. The authors' analysis ran thus. Nucleated cell counts per sample were estimated from amplification of reference gene primers within the assay. To quantify the absolute abundance of each unique TCRbeta CDR3 rearrangement, sequence reads were collapsed and filtered. For each sample, productive Simpson clonality was calculated as the square root of Simpson's diversity index across productive rearrangements. TCRdb took over this immuneACCESS table, retaining in-frame rearrangements with V and J assigned. Such tables are incomplete; in checked studies, under half of the missing clones stem from an unresolved V gene, and the remainder is unexplained. D and trimming come from the DNA, and the V and J calls and clone size come from that table. Recorded for this sample are 140,000 to 150,000 clones; 70% to 90% of them occurred a single time. The ten biggest clones cover roughly 2.9% of the sample.

Sequencing input: peripheral blood. This clonotype was sampled from a woman between 40 and 55 years old with active or convalescent COVID-19.

The nucleotide sequence reads TGTGCCAGCAGTTCCGAGGGCGGGGAGCTGTTTTTT. Its product reads: CASSSEGGELFF. Recombination linked TRBV12-3 or TRBV12-4 to TRBJ2-2; TRBD2 is a weak D gene call, 5 bases matching. Deletion took 4 bases off V and 7 bases off J, with a span of 7 bases between the germline ends. Counted from cysteine to phenylalanine, this CDR3 has 12 amino acids. Kept here is only the CDR3 DNA, which spans 36 bases and is read in frame from base 1.